This T cell receptor (beta chain) was profiled in a study of low-dose radiotherapy and immunotherapy resistance in tumors (dated by TCRdb to the early 2020s). For context, the study as a whole: In Cohort 1, 0.5 Gy per fraction was delivered every 2 weeks, and a total PTV dose of 6.5 Gy was prescribed. Cohort 2 received 1 Gy per fraction every two weeks, with a total of 13 Gy over 26 weeks. Patients were given nivolumab as a 240 mg flat dose every two weeks and ipilimumab at 1 mg/kg every six weeks, with both drugs delivered intravenously. Every two weeks, patients got intravenous cyclophosphamide at 200 mg/m2, given one day ahead of each radiation and immunotherapy administration. Starting on cycle 1 day 1, patients took 300 mg of aspirin by mouth once a day for four cycles. The trial did not randomize participants into treatment groups. The translational analysis covered eight patients: three from the first dose cohort and the first five from the second dose cohort.

V sheds 5 bases and J sheds 2 bases, leaving 10 bases between their ends. Inclusive of the bounding cysteine and phenylalanine, the CDR3 is 13 residues long. Only CDR3 DNA is held: 39 bases, read in frame from base 1. CDR1 and CDR2 are read off the germline V gene (reference sequence) as LGHDT and YNNKEL. On this clonotype: There is no known antigen for this receptor. Base-call qualities are not available, and no considerably larger clone is one nucleotide away.

The time point label of this sample denotes: after trial treatment. The treatment or condition label for this specimen denotes: LDRT plus nivolumab, ipilimumab, low-dose cyclophosphamide and aspirin (RACIN trial). The donors took part in RACIN, a single-arm, phase I, dose-escalation trial that combined nivolumab, ipilimumab, aspirin, low-dose cyclophosphamide and low-dose radiotherapy. To be eligible, a patient needed to have an advanced solid tumor that was TIL-negative. Sequencing used an Illumina HiSeq 2500. First-strand cDNA was synthesized with Superscript III and a set of TRAV- and TRBV-specific primers, covering both TCRalpha and TCRbeta chains. TCRs were amplified for 20 to 25 PCR cycles with Phusion, using a constant-region primer paired with the adapter attached to the V primers. The MessageAmp II aRNA Amplification Kit was used to amplify the isolated mRNA, with in vitro transcription run for approximately 15 hours at 37 degrees C. The Dynabeads mRNA DIRECT Purification Kit was used to isolate the mRNA for TCR sequencing. Indexed Illumina adapters were added in a second approximately 25-cycle Phusion PCR, and the resulting products were purified with AMPure XP beads. Under the source paper's analysis protocol: Custom Perl scripts were used to pool TCR sequences that encoded the same protein, to remove out-of-frame sequences, and to calculate the abundance of each clonotype. The analysis excluded TCR sequences that were supported by just one read. Shannon entropy, Gini index, clonality, richness, and the frequency of TCRs shared between repertoires were included as repertoire metrics. TCRdb's own reprocessing of the public reads used fastp at Q25 and MiXCR and kept productive beta chains. Rows are unified per CDR3 protein, each entry keeping the most common DNA and genes. TCRdb, not the authors, supplied the V and J calls. A total of 100,000 or so distinct CDR3 sequences appear in this sample, less than 25% of them only once. 4.1% of the sample is held by the ten biggest clonotypes.

The clonotype was recovered from a male donor with prostate cancer. This chain joins TRBV3-1 to TRBJ2-7, and possibly TRBD1, on 7 matching bases. The sequencing here drew on PBMCs, taken after low-dose radiotherapy plus immunotherapy. The nucleotide sequence reads TGTGCCAGCAGCTCAGGGGGGACCTACGAGCAGTACTTC. Translated, this gives CASSSGGTYEQYF.